The clone carrying this TCR beta chain was recorded many times. Its target is unknown. Between the trimmed V and J ends, which lost 0 bases and 4 bases, there was a span of 9 bases. Germline V gene lookup returns CDR1 LGHDT and CDR2 YNNKEL (reference sequence). CDR3 length: 15 amino acids. The cDNA was synthesized by means of template-switch 5'RACE, which was carried out with 10-nucleotide random UMIs. One entry per CDR3 protein, called by TCRdb with MiXCR from the 5' RACE reads. Of some 19,000 distinct CDR3 sequences in the sample, 17% are singletons; the top ten hold around 7%. These data come from a study of neurological immune-mediated disorders. Notes on the study in general: Private repertoires in all groups were suggested, as expanded clones shared no CDR3 amino acid sequences across subjects. Expansion of TCR clones was greatest in HTLV-1-associated myelopathy and smallest in multiple sclerosis, where it fell below that of healthy controls.

The sequence was obtained from a woman under 30 with multiple sclerosis. The chain recombines TRBV3-1 with TRBJ1-4, with D perhaps matching TRBD1 (5 bases). The sequenced material came from CD8+ T cells from blood. CDR3 in amino acids: CASSQELDINEKLFF. The CDR3, as DNA: TGTGCCAGCAGCCAAGAGTTGGACATTAATGAAAAACTGTTTTTT. Full variable domain (missing parts from reference TRBV3-1 and TRBJ1-4): DTAVSQTPKYLVTQMGNDKSIKCEQNLGHDTMYWYKQDSKKFLKIMFSYNNKELIINETVPNRFSPKSPDKAHLNLHINSLELGDSAVYFCASSQELDINEKLFFGSGTQLSVL.